These T cell receptor beta chains were read from a single sample in a study of cytomegalovirus exposure and HLA in healthy donors. Sequencing used immunoSEQ multiplex PCR; TCRdb keeps in-frame clones, though not all of them. The sample lists under 110,000 clones, 75% seen once, with about 10% in the top ten. Sequencing used PBMCs. These TCRs come from a man aged 50 to 59 in good health and CMV-seronegative. The CDR3 runs from the conserved cysteine through the conserved F or W. The order of the fields is clone size, D gene, J gene, V gene, CDR3 protein, CDR3 DNA. A D gene is named only where the DNA matches it firmly. Expanded clones are given a class, and other clones once, few, many or no size at all.

clone_size: NA; d_call: TRBD2; j_call: TRBJ2-1; v_call: TRBV7-3; cdr3_aa: CASSPLPTSDNEQFF; cdr3_nt: TGTGCCAGCAGCCCGTTACCGACTAGCGACAATGAGCAGTTCTTC
clone_size: NA; d_call: TRBD1; j_call: TRBJ2-5; v_call: TRBV11-2; cdr3_aa: CASSHGQGAYQETQYF; cdr3_nt: TGTGCCAGCAGCCACGGACAGGGGGCTTACCAAGAGACCCAGTACTTC
clone_size: NA; d_call: NA; j_call: TRBJ1-2; v_call: TRBV19; cdr3_aa: CASSMRSGRGDGYTF; cdr3_nt: TGTGCCAGTAGTATGAGGTCAGGGAGGGGTGATGGCTACACCTTC
clone_size: NA; d_call: TRBD2; j_call: TRBJ2-2; v_call: TRBV5-6; cdr3_aa: CASSFLGTSVVGELFF; cdr3_nt: TGTGCCAGCAGCTTTCTTGGGACTAGCGTTGTCGGGGAGCTGTTTTTT
clone_size: medium-sized; d_call: TRBD2; j_call: TRBJ2-3; v_call: TRBV7-2; cdr3_aa: CASSSGSGARTDTQYF; cdr3_nt: TGTGCCAGCAGCTCTGGTAGCGGGGCCCGCACAGATACGCAGTATTTT
clone_size: NA; d_call: NA; j_call: TRBJ1-5; v_call: TRBV28; cdr3_aa: CASRLLFNQPQHF; cdr3_nt: TGTGCCAGCAGACTCCTCTTCAATCAGCCCCAGCATTTT
clone_size: NA; d_call: NA; j_call: TRBJ1-1; v_call: TRBV9; cdr3_aa: CASSVDYSPVPEAFF; cdr3_nt: TGTGCCAGCAGCGTAGACTATTCCCCAGTTCCTGAAGCTTTCTTT
clone_size: NA; d_call: NA; j_call: TRBJ2-3; v_call: TRBV2; cdr3_aa: CASSGLNTQYF; cdr3_nt: TGTGCCAGCAGTGGACTTAATACGCAGTATTTT
clone_size: once; d_call: TRBD2; j_call: TRBJ2-3; v_call: TRBV6-1; cdr3_aa: CASSESGTSGGADTQYF; cdr3_nt: TGTGCCAGCAGTGAAAGTGGGACTAGCGGGGGTGCGGATACGCAGTATTTT
clone_size: once; d_call: TRBD1; j_call: TRBJ2-7; v_call: TRBV4-1; cdr3_aa: CASSQVTTGGRWEQYF; cdr3_nt: TGCGCCAGCAGCCAAGTAACCACAGGGGGTCGTTGGGAGCAGTACTTC
clone_size: NA; d_call: NA; j_call: TRBJ2-1; v_call: TRBV30; cdr3_aa: CAWSFSSGEPFF; cdr3_nt: TGTGCCTGGAGTTTCTCATCAGGGGAGCCGTTCTTC
clone_size: NA; d_call: NA; j_call: TRBJ2-5; v_call: TRBV4-1; cdr3_aa: CASSQDRGHSTQYF; cdr3_nt: TGCGCCAGCAGCCAAGACCGCGGACATTCGACCCAGTACTTC
clone_size: few; d_call: TRBD1; j_call: TRBJ2-2; v_call: TRBV5-1; cdr3_aa: CASGGTGGIGELFF; cdr3_nt: TGCGCCAGCGGGGGGACAGGAGGGATCGGGGAGCTGTTTTTT
clone_size: NA; d_call: NA; j_call: TRBJ2-2; v_call: TRBV7-3; cdr3_aa: CASSLTENTGELFF; cdr3_nt: TGTGCCAGCAGCTTGACTGAGAACACCGGGGAGCTGTTTTTT
clone_size: NA; d_call: NA; j_call: TRBJ2-5; v_call: TRBV2; cdr3_aa: CASNRGVETQYF; cdr3_nt: TGTGCCAGTAACCGGGGAGTGGAGACCCAGTACTTC
clone_size: few; d_call: NA; j_call: TRBJ2-1; v_call: TRBV11-1; cdr3_aa: CASSFRLSRGGDEQFF; cdr3_nt: TGTGCCAGCAGCTTCCGCTTGAGCCGGGGTGGGGATGAGCAGTTCTTC
clone_size: NA; d_call: TRBD2; j_call: TRBJ2-3; v_call: TRBV2; cdr3_aa: CASSARLAGDFTDTQYF; cdr3_nt: TGTGCCAGCAGCGCTAGACTAGCGGGGGATTTCACAGATACGCAGTATTTT
clone_size: few; d_call: NA; j_call: TRBJ1-2; v_call: TRBV10-3; cdr3_aa: CAISLEGVHGYTF; cdr3_nt: TGTGCCATCAGTCTGGAGGGTGTTCACGGCTACACCTTC
clone_size: NA; d_call: TRBD1; j_call: TRBJ2-2; v_call: TRBV5-1; cdr3_aa: CASSLRTGGRNTGELFF; cdr3_nt: TGCGCCAGCAGCTTGCGGACAGGGGGGCGAAACACCGGGGAGCTGTTTTTT
clone_size: few; d_call: TRBD1; j_call: TRBJ2-7; v_call: TRBV4-3; cdr3_aa: CASSQDGGTGVYEQYF; cdr3_nt: TGCGCCAGCAGCCAAGACGGGGGGACAGGGGTGTACGAGCAGTACTTC
clone_size: NA; d_call: NA; j_call: TRBJ1-5; v_call: TRBV19; cdr3_aa: CATQSGTAGNQPQHF; cdr3_nt: TGTGCCACCCAAAGTGGCACTGCGGGCAATCAGCCCCAGCATTTT
clone_size: NA; d_call: NA; j_call: TRBJ1-2; v_call: TRBV5-6; cdr3_aa: CASMGEIYGYTF; cdr3_nt: TGTGCCAGCATGGGAGAGATATATGGCTACACCTTC
clone_size: NA; d_call: TRBD1; j_call: TRBJ1-1; v_call: TRBV9; cdr3_aa: CASSPRSTGGTEAFF; cdr3_nt: TGTGCCAGCAGCCCCCGCTCGACAGGGGGCACTGAAGCTTTCTTT
clone_size: few; d_call: TRBD1; j_call: TRBJ2-7; v_call: TRBV15; cdr3_aa: CATSYGTGPSYEQYF; cdr3_nt: TGTGCCACCAGCTACGGGACAGGGCCTTCCTACGAGCAGTACTTC
clone_size: NA; d_call: TRBD2; j_call: TRBJ2-5; v_call: TRBV30; cdr3_aa: CAWRRRGGRVETQYF; cdr3_nt: TGTGCCTGGCGTCGGCGGGGGGGTCGGGTAGAGACCCAGTACTTC
clone_size: NA; d_call: TRBD1; j_call: TRBJ1-4; v_call: TRBV13; cdr3_aa: CASSLGGQGYEKLFF; cdr3_nt: TGTGCCAGCAGTCTAGGGGGACAGGGTTATGAAAAACTGTTTTTT
clone_size: NA; d_call: TRBD2; j_call: TRBJ2-5; v_call: TRBV7-7; cdr3_aa: CASSQSGSRETQYF; cdr3_nt: TGTGCCAGCAGTCAAAGCGGGAGCCGGGAGACCCAGTACTTC
clone_size: NA; d_call: TRBD1; j_call: TRBJ1-5; v_call: TRBV19; cdr3_aa: CASSGTGGLSQPQHF; cdr3_nt: TGTGCCAGTAGTGGGACAGGGGGCTTGAGTCAGCCCCAGCATTTT
clone_size: NA; d_call: TRBD2; j_call: TRBJ2-3; v_call: TRBV14; cdr3_aa: CASSRREGTDTQYF; cdr3_nt: TGTGCCAGCAGCCGGCGGGAGGGGACAGATACGCAGTATTTT
clone_size: NA; d_call: NA; j_call: TRBJ2-6; v_call: TRBV4-3; cdr3_aa: CASSTQGSGANVLTF; cdr3_nt: TGCGCCAGCAGCACCCAGGGGTCCGGGGCCAACGTCCTGACTTTC
clone_size: NA; d_call: TRBD1; j_call: TRBJ2-5; v_call: TRBV7-2; cdr3_aa: CASSLVARGFETQYF; cdr3_nt: TGTGCCAGCAGCTTAGTGGCCAGGGGGTTCGAGACCCAGTACTTC
clone_size: NA; d_call: NA; j_call: TRBJ1-1; v_call: TRBV4-1; cdr3_aa: CASSQETGLENTEAFF; cdr3_nt: TGCGCCAGCAGCCAAGAAACGGGGTTAGAAAACACTGAAGCTTTCTTT
clone_size: NA; d_call: NA; j_call: TRBJ2-7; v_call: TRBV28; cdr3_aa: CASTARSYEQYF; cdr3_nt: TGTGCCAGCACCGCTCGGTCCTACGAGCAGTACTTC
clone_size: NA; d_call: NA; j_call: TRBJ2-5; v_call: TRBV5-6; cdr3_aa: CASSSYQGGKETQYF; cdr3_nt: TGTGCCAGCAGCTCATATCAGGGGGGAAAAGAGACCCAGTACTTC
clone_size: few; d_call: NA; j_call: TRBJ1-1; v_call: TRBV7-8; cdr3_aa: CASSSGRRGITEAFF; cdr3_nt: TGTGCCAGCAGCTCAGGGCGCCGGGGGATCACTGAAGCTTTCTTT
clone_size: NA; d_call: TRBD1; j_call: TRBJ2-5; v_call: TRBV14; cdr3_aa: CASSQRLTGEETQYF; cdr3_nt: TGTGCCAGCAGCCAACGTTTGACAGGGGAAGAGACCCAGTACTTC
clone_size: NA; d_call: NA; j_call: TRBJ2-2; v_call: TRBV29-1; cdr3_aa: CSVEGRASPGTGELFF; cdr3_nt: TGCAGCGTTGAAGGCAGGGCGTCCCCCGGCACCGGGGAGCTGTTTTTT
clone_size: NA; d_call: NA; j_call: TRBJ2-5; v_call: TRBV9; cdr3_aa: CATSRGTGQETQYF; cdr3_nt: TGTGCCACATCAAGAGGAACGGGCCAAGAGACCCAGTACTTC
clone_size: NA; d_call: NA; j_call: TRBJ1-5; v_call: TRBV28; cdr3_aa: CASSPLRSGQDYSNQPQHF; cdr3_nt: TGTGCCAGCAGCCCTCTGAGGTCGGGACAAGACTATAGCAATCAGCCCCAGCATTTT
clone_size: NA; d_call: TRBD1; j_call: TRBJ1-2; v_call: TRBV19; cdr3_aa: CASSMGQSNYGYTF; cdr3_nt: TGTGCCAGTAGTATGGGACAGTCTAACTATGGCTACACCTTC
clone_size: NA; d_call: NA; j_call: TRBJ2-7; v_call: TRBV10-3; cdr3_aa: CASTGTNSYEQYF; cdr3_nt: TGTGCCAGCACCGGGACAAACTCCTACGAGCAGTACTTC
clone_size: NA; d_call: NA; j_call: TRBJ2-7; v_call: TRBV11-3; cdr3_aa: CASSSQEGYEQYF; cdr3_nt: TGTGCCAGCAGCTCACAGGAGGGTTACGAGCAGTACTTC
clone_size: few; d_call: NA; j_call: TRBJ2-7; v_call: TRBV2; cdr3_aa: CASSGARTAYEQYF; cdr3_nt: TGTGCCAGCAGTGGGGCCCGGACTGCCTACGAGCAGTACTTC
clone_size: NA; d_call: NA; j_call: TRBJ1-3; v_call: TRBV4-1; cdr3_aa: CASSQDLNSGNTIYF; cdr3_nt: TGCGCCAGCAGCCAAGATCTTAACTCTGGAAACACCATATATTTT
clone_size: NA; d_call: NA; j_call: TRBJ1-2; v_call: TRBV6-1; cdr3_aa: CASRVQGSGGYTF; cdr3_nt: TGTGCCAGCAGGGTACAGGGATCAGGCGGCTACACCTTC